This TCR beta chain comes out of a study of blood T cell repertoires in COVID-19. At the level of the study: Acute and convalescent COVID-19 samples came from the United States, Italy and Spain. PBMCs, B-cell-depleted T cells, or T cells provided the cDNA or gDNA that made up the material.

The CDR3 is 18 amino acids. The ends lost 4 bases at V and 0 bases at J; junction bases unmatched: 7. Per germline, CDR1 PRHDT and CDR2 FYEKMQ (reference sequence). Authors' data handling: Estimated nucleated cell counts came from reference gene primer amplification. Method: immunoSEQ multiplex PCR; TCRdb's copy keeps in-frame clones and lacks some. The V and J calls and the clone size are those of that table, but D and trimming were determined from the DNA. The sample contains some 85,000 clones, roughly 87% of which appear only once. The gene calls are TRBV13 and TRBJ2-1; TRBD2 matches at 12 bases. The sequencing sample was made of peripheral blood. The TCR comes from a man over 45 with acute or convalescent COVID-19. The CDR3 here is CASSSAASGGASYNEQFF. In DNA, the CDR3 is TGTGCCAGCAGCTCTGCCGCTAGCGGGGGGGCCTCCTACAATGAGCAGTTCTTC.